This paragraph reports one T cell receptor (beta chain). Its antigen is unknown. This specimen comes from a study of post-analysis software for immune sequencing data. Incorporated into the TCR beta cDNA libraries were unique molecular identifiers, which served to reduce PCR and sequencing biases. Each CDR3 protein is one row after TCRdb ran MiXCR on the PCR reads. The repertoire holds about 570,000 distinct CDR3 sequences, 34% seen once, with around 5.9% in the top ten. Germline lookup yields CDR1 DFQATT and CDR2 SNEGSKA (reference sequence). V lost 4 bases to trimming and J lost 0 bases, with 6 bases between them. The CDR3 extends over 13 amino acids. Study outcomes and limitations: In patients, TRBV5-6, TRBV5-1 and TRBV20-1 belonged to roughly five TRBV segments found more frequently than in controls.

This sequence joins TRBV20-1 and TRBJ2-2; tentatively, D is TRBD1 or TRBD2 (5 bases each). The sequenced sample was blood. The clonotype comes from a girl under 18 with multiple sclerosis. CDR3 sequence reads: CSAKGPNTGELFF. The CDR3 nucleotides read TGCAGTGCTAAGGGACCGAACACCGGGGAGCTGTTTTTT.